A single sample is the source of the 6 T cell receptor beta chains below, sequenced in a study of T cells in Graves' hyperthyroidism and ophthalmopathy. Amplification of TCR beta CDR3 regions used RNA as the template. The HTBI primer set drove a first-round RT-PCR of the TCR CDR3. TCRdb reanalysed the multiplex PCR reads using MiXCR and keeps one entry per CDR3 protein. Altogether approximately 270,000 distinct CDR3 sequences are present, more than 14% being singletons, with the ten largest covering 13%. Sequencing was done on a sample of blood. These receptors all come from a woman in her thirties or forties with Graves' hyperthyroidism that later progressed to Graves' ophthalmopathy.

As for this clonotype: The junction differs from germline at one of its ends, possibly a read error. The chain uses TRBV2 and TRBJ2-7, with D tentatively TRBD1 (6 bases). CDR3 length: 15 amino acids. Germline CDR1 reads SNHLY; CDR2 reads FYNNEI. DNA of the CDR3: TGTGCCGGCAGCGCCGATTGGGGGCTGGGTGCCGAGCAGTACTTC. Its protein product is CAGSADWGLGAEQYF.

Ten or more counts support this clonotype. The chain couples TRBV5-1 to TRBJ2-2, with D perhaps TRBD1 (5 bases). Trimming shortened V by 2 bases and J by 4 bases, and 18 bases separated the two germline ends. Germline CDR1 and CDR2: SGHRS and YFSETQ. CDR3 size: 17 residues. CDR3 bases: TGCGCCAGCAGCTTCCGTGGACACCCTATGGGCACCGGGGAGCTGTTTTTT. Translated: CASSFRGHPMGTGELFF.

The chain has TRBV7-9 and TRBJ2-7; maybe TRBD2 (5 bases). Looked up from germline, CDR1 is SEHNR and CDR2 is FQNEAQ (reference sequence). The CDR3 length is 12 residues. V was cut by 3 bases and J by 5 bases, with 8 bases left in between. DNA for the CDR3: TGTGCCAGCAGCTTTGGGAGCCACGAGCAGTACTTC. Its protein product is CASSFGSHEQYF.

To note about this clonotype: Possible read error: a much larger clone is one base away. The CDR3 nucleotides read TGTGCCAGCGGAACCCCGGGTTTAGATACGCAGTATTTT. Protein sequence: CASGTPGLDTQYF. The genes are TRBV7-9 and TRBJ2-3; D call uncertain. The length of the CDR3 is 13 residues. CDR1 is SEHNR and CDR2 is FQNEAQ in the germline V gene (reference sequence). V lost 8 bases and J lost 5, with 14 bases in between.

This clonotype has ten or more counts. The chain combines TRBV7-6 with TRBJ2-6; possible D gene TRBD2, 5 bases. The CDR3 runs to 18 residues. From germline, CDR1 is SGHVS and CDR2 FNYEAQ. Trimming removed 2 bases from V and 0 bases from J, with 14 bases in between. CDR3 protein: CASSLSAGPLSGANVLTF. The CDR3 DNA sequence: TGTGCCAGCAGCTTATCGGCGGGTCCGCTCTCTGGGGCCAACGTCCTGACTTTC.

This clonotype showed up many times. The chain carries TRBV6-1 and TRBJ1-1, with D maybe TRBD1 (6 bases). Germline lookup yields CDR1 MNHNS and CDR2 SASEGT. V lost 7 bases and J 0 bases, leaving 18 bases between the germline ends. The CDR3 runs to 16 residues. CDR3 nucleotide sequence: TGTGCCAGCACCCCCTCGGGGGGGCGAATGAACACTGAAGCTTTCTTT. Residues: CASTPSGGRMNTEAFF.